What follows are 29 T cell receptor beta chains derived from one specimen sequenced in a study of cytomegalovirus exposure and HLA in healthy donors. The PCR used 60 Vbeta and 13 Jbeta primers. Assay used: immunoSEQ multiplex PCR; TCRdb lists only in-frame clones, some missing. The data contain about 120,000 clones, approximately 81% of them seen just once; the ten biggest clones take up roughly 2%. The sample consisted of PBMCs. These receptors came from a young man in good health and CMV-seronegative.

The chain employs TRBV21-1 and TRBJ2-1; the table calls TRBD2, which could not be checked here. TRBV21-1 is tagged as a pseudogene. CDR3 length: 12 amino acids. The DNA of the CDR3 is TGTGCCAGCACCCCAGAGGGCAATGAGCAGTTCTTC. The encoded protein is CASTPEGNEQFF.

This chain uses TRBV7-3 with TRBJ2-1, with D perhaps TRBD2 (6 bases). From germline, CDR1 is SGHTA and CDR2 FQGTGA. The CDR3 covers 16 residues. V lost 5 bases to trimming and J lost 8 bases, with 22 bases between them. The CDR3 DNA sequence: TGTGCCAGCAGCGGGGGACTCAGGACGCTGGGGGATGAGCAGTTCTTC. Translation gives CASSGGLRTLGDEQFF.

The CDR3 region is CASSLGGGDEQFF. The DNA for the CDR3 is TGTGCCAGCAGCCTCGGGGGGGGCGATGAGCAGTTCTTC. V gene TRBV28 combines with J gene TRBJ2-1; TRBD2 aligns across 8 bases. With V trimmed by 6 bases and J by 8 bases, 6 bases remained unmatched. Germline-derived CDR1 and CDR2 are MDHEN and SYDVKM. The CDR3 extends over 13 amino acids.

The chain joins TRBV7-9 to TRBJ1-1; 9 nucleotides line up with TRBD1. J was trimmed by 7 bases and V by 7 bases; bases with no gene match: 7. The CDR3 consists of 13 residues. Per germline, CDR1 SEHNR and CDR2 FQNEAQ (reference sequence). The DNA of the CDR3 is TGTGCCAGCACCCCACAGGGGGCCTTTGAAGCTTTCTTT. It encodes CASTPQGAFEAFF.

The V gene is TRBV18, the J gene TRBJ2-2; 7 positions agree with TRBD2. Trimming took 6 bases from V and 5 from J; bases not matched to a gene: 12. Germline V gene sequence: CDR1 KGHSH, CDR2 LQKENI. The CDR3 extends over 16 amino acids. CDR3: CASSYRPSGGTGELFF. CDR3 nucleotide sequence: TGTGCCAGCTCGTATAGGCCTAGCGGAGGGACCGGGGAGCTGTTTTTT.

The chain employs TRBV6-5 and TRBJ1-2, with unresolved D. Looked up from germline, CDR1 is MNHEY and CDR2 is SVGAGI. Trimming took off 5 bases at V and 6 bases at J, with 16 bases between the two ends. The CDR3 consists of 14 residues. CDR3 in amino acids: CASSTGGEIHGYTF. The CDR3 region has the DNA TGTGCCAGCAGTACGGGCGGGGAGATCCATGGCTACACCTTC.

V gene TRBV10-2 combines with J gene TRBJ1-5; unclear D gene. The germline gives CDR1 WSHSY, CDR2 SAAADI. The CDR3 runs 13 residues. V was cut by 1 base and J by 6 bases, with 7 bases left in between. The CDR3 sequence: CASSELEGQPQHF. CDR3 bases: TGCGCCAGCAGTGAGTTGGAGGGTCAGCCCCAGCATTTT.

The chain joins TRBV10-3 to TRBJ2-7, with D possibly being TRBD2 (6 bases). Germline V lookup: CDR1 ENHRY, CDR2 SYGVKD. V lost 5 bases, J lost 7 bases, and 15 bases lay in between. The length of the CDR3 is 13 residues. The CDR3 coding sequence is TGTGCCATCAGTAAAAGCGGGTCTGAGGAGCAGTACGTC. Its protein is CAISKSGSEEQYV.

Notes on this clone: Other DNA sequences in the sample encode the same CDR3. J is TRBJ2-2 and V is TRBV7-3; D is unclear. The V gene's germline CDR1 is SGHTA and CDR2 FQGTGA. CDR3 length equals 13 residues. With 5 bases removed from V and 5 bases from J, the gap between germline ends came to 9 bases. As DNA, the CDR3 is TGTGCCAGCAGCCCGAGAAATACCGGGGAGCTGTTTTTT. It yields the protein CASSPRNTGELFF.

This clone was observed a handful of times. The gene calls are TRBV19 and TRBJ1-1; no clear D gene. Trimming took off 8 bases at V and 5 bases at J, with 24 bases between the two ends. CDR1 and CDR2 from the germline V gene are LNHDA and SQIVND (reference sequence). This CDR3 has 16 amino acids. The CDR3, as DNA: TGTGCCAGTTTTGAAGTAGGAGCCCCCGCGGGGACTGAAGCTTTCTTT. As protein: CASFEVGAPAGTEAFF.

The chain joins TRBV5-4 to TRBJ2-4; possibly TRBD1 for D (5 bases). CDR1 and CDR2 (germline): SGHNT, YYREEE (reference sequence). The V end lost 4 bases, the J end lost 6 bases, and 14 bases lay between the germline ends. This CDR3 contains 14 residues. In nucleotides, the CDR3 is TGTGCCAGCAGCCTTGACAGACGAAGAAACATTCAGTACTTC. Translation gives CASSLDRRRNIQYF.

J is TRBJ2-3 and V is TRBV7-2, with D tentatively TRBD2 (5 bases). Germline V gene data show CDR1 as SGHTA and CDR2 as FQGNSA. This CDR3 contains 15 residues. With 1 base removed from V and 5 bases from J, the gap between germline ends came to 13 bases. In DNA, the CDR3 is TGTGCCAGCAGCTTAGACGGGAAGTTGTTAGATACGCAGTATTTT. This encodes CASSLDGKLLDTQYF. The whole variable domain, remainder taken from reference TRBV7-2 and TRBJ2-3, is GAGVSQSPSNKVTEKGKDVELRCDPISGHTALYWYRQSLGQGLEFLIYFQGNSAPDKSGLPSDRFSAERTGGSVSTLTIQRTQQEDSAVYLCASSLDGKLLDTQYFGPGTRLTVL.

This clone was found once. CDR3 DNA sequence: TGTGCCTGGACCCGCGCAGATACGCAGTATTTT. Protein product: CAWTRADTQYF. The chain couples TRBV30 to TRBJ2-3; no clear D. The length of the CDR3 is 11 residues. V lost 4 bases and J 4 bases, leaving 6 bases between the germline ends. CDR1 GTSNPN and CDR2 SVGIG come from the germline V gene (reference sequence).

The chain employs TRBV5-6 and TRBJ1-2; a possible D gene is TRBD1 (6 bases). V gave up 5 bases and J gave up 4 bases, with 15 bases separating them. The germline CDR1 and CDR2 sequences are SGHDT and YYEEEE. The CDR3 spans 14 residues. DNA for the CDR3: TGTGCCAGCAGTCCCGGGGGGCAGTTCTATGGCTACACCTTC. Amino acids: CASSPGGQFYGYTF.

The chain uses TRBV5-4 and TRBJ1-4, with TRBD1 as a possible D gene (5 bases). Germline V gene sequence: CDR1 SGHNT, CDR2 YYREEE (reference sequence). The V end lost 0 bases, the J end lost 8 bases, and 14 bases lay between the germline ends. The CDR3 is 15 residues long. The CDR3, as DNA: TGTGCCAGCAGCTTGGTGGGGCAAGGAAGCGAAAAACTGTTTTTT. Its protein is CASSLVGQGSEKLFF.

This clone has a handful of counts. J is TRBJ2-2 and V is TRBV2, with 10 bases aligning to TRBD1. CDR1 and CDR2 (germline): SNHLY, FYNNEI. Unmatched junction bases numbered 7, after V lost 6 bases and J lost 6 bases. The CDR3 spans 15 residues. CDR3 in amino acids: CASRNGQGGPGELFF. DNA for the CDR3: TGTGCCAGCAGAAACGGACAGGGGGGACCCGGGGAGCTGTTTTTT. Full variable domain (outside the CDR3, taken from reference TRBV2 and TRBJ2-2): EPEVTQTPSHQVTQMGQEVILRCVPISNHLYFYWYRQILGQKVEFLVSFYNNEISEKSEIFDDQFSVERPDGSNFTLKIRSTKLEDSAMYFCASRNGQGGPGELFFGEGSRLTVL.

CDR3 sequence: CAWSSTAYEQYF. The CDR3, as DNA: TGTGCCTGGAGTTCAACAGCATACGAGCAGTACTTC. This chain uses TRBV30 with TRBJ2-7; D gene uncertain. The CDR3 covers 12 residues. CDR1 is GTSNPN and CDR2 is SVGIG in the germline V gene (reference sequence). Between the trimmed V and J ends, which lost 2 bases and 4 bases, there was a span of 9 bases. The full variable domain, with the rest looked up from reference TRBV30 and TRBJ2-7, is SQTIHQWPATLVQPVGSPLSLECTVEGTSNPNLYWYRQAAGRGLQLLFYSVGIGQISSEVPQNLSASRPQDRQFILSSKKLLLSDSGFYLCAWSSTAYEQYFGPGTRLTVT.

The gene calls are TRBV6-5 and TRBJ2-1; TRBD2 agrees at 9 bases. V lost 6 bases and J lost 1; bases outside the gene matches: 4. The CDR3 totals 15 residues. Per the germline V gene, CDR1 is MNHEY and CDR2 is SVGAGI. The CDR3 sequence is CASRSAGGSYNEQFF. The CDR3 DNA reads TGTGCCAGCAGGTCAGCGGGAGGTTCCTACAATGAGCAGTTCTTC.

CDR3 residues: CASSSQSGGTYEQYF. The CDR3 bases are TGTGCCAGCAGCTCTCAATCCGGGGGAACCTACGAGCAGTACTTC. This chain joins TRBV7-3 and TRBJ2-5; D might be TRBD2 (6 bases). TRBJ2-7 explains the end of the DNA better; the J call may be wrong. Germline V gives CDR1 SGHTA, CDR2 FQGTGA. This CDR3 region has 15 residues.

The rearrangement links TRBV11-3 to TRBJ2-4; weak D call: TRBD2 (6 bases). V was pared by 5 bases and J by 1 base, with 18 bases between. Looked up from germline, CDR1 is SGHNT and CDR2 is YENEEA. CDR3 length: 17 amino acids. The DNA for the CDR3 is TGTGCCAGCAGCCTTAGCGTAGGAGGGGAGGCCAAAAACATTCAGTACTTC. This encodes CASSLSVGGEAKNIQYF.

The chain employs TRBV5-1 and TRBJ2-2; 9 bases agree with TRBD2. The CDR3 has 15 residues. Germline V gives CDR1 SGHRS, CDR2 YFSETQ. The junction had 4 bases not matched to a gene; V was cut back by 2 bases and J by 5 bases. The CDR3 bases are TGCGCCAGCAGCTTTTCCCTAGCGGGGACCGGGGAGCTGTTTTTT. As protein: CASSFSLAGTGELFF.

The chain combines TRBV7-9 with TRBJ2-7; 8 nucleotides align to TRBD1. The CDR3 consists of 16 residues. CDR1 is SEHNR, CDR2 FQNEAQ, per germline (reference sequence). Trimming removed 2 bases from V and 3 bases from J; junction bases left unmatched: 9. CDR3 nucleotide sequence: TGTGCCAGCAGCTTAACCCCGGGACAGGAAGACTACGAGCAGTACGTC. Protein: CASSLTPGQEDYEQYV.

V is TRBV11-2 and J is TRBJ2-7, with 10 bases that match TRBD2. The CDR3 contains 16 residues. Germline values: CDR1 SGHAT, CDR2 FQNNGV. J gave up 7 bases and V 7 bases, and 16 bases lay outside the gene matches. The CDR3 loop reads CASTFIGASGSGEQYV. Written as DNA, the CDR3 is TGTGCCAGCACCTTCATTGGGGCTAGCGGGAGTGGAGAGCAGTACGTC.

V gene TRBV10-3 combines with J gene TRBJ1-5; the match to TRBD1 covers 8 bases. Losses at the gene ends were 2 bases for V and 2 bases for J; bases not matched to a gene: 5. The germline V gene has CDR1 ENHRY and CDR2 SYGVKD. The length of the CDR3 is 16 residues. The CDR3 here is CAISEAQDRGNQPQHF. Here the CDR3 DNA reads TGTGCCATCAGTGAGGCCCAGGACAGGGGCAATCAGCCCCAGCATTTT.

The chain employs TRBV7-2 and TRBJ1-1; unclear D gene. V was trimmed by 6 bases and J by 3 bases, leaving 11 bases between them. In germline, CDR1 is SGHTA, CDR2 FQGNSA. This CDR3 has 13 residues. CDR3 sequence (DNA): TGTGCCAGCAGGTTTGGAGTTGACACTGAAGCTTTCTTT. Its protein product is CASRFGVDTEAFF.

This sequence joins TRBV29-1 and TRBJ1-3; D is unclear. CDR3 length: 14 amino acids. Trimming took 2 bases from V and 3 from J, leaving 11 bases between them. Germline values: CDR1 SQVTM, CDR2 ANQGSEA. This CDR3 reads CSVETSNGGNTIYF. DNA of the CDR3: TGCAGCGTTGAAACCTCTAACGGTGGAAACACCATATATTTT.

This chain links TRBV10-3 with TRBJ1-2; no firm D call. Trimming pared 6 bases from V and 6 bases from J, leaving 11 bases between. Germline V gene lookup returns CDR1 ENHRY and CDR2 SYGVKD. The CDR3 is made up of 12 amino acids. CDR3: CAIRAGLDGYTF. CDR3 nucleotide sequence: TGTGCCATCAGGGCAGGACTCGATGGCTACACCTTC.

The CDR3 spells CASSYSSAGVSNEQFF. CDR3 bases: TGTGCCAGCAGTTACTCCTCGGCGGGAGTTTCGAATGAGCAGTTCTTC. The chain carries TRBV6-5 and TRBJ2-1; 7 bases map to TRBD2. Trimming removed 0 bases from V and 7 bases from J; junction bases left unmatched: 9. Germline CDR1 and CDR2: MNHEY and SVGAGI. The CDR3 is 16 residues long.

This rearrangement joins TRBV4-1 to TRBJ2-1; 8 bases are a match to TRBD2. This CDR3 spans 12 amino acids. Germline V CDR1 and CDR2: MGHRA, YSYEKL. Trimming took 3 bases from V and 11 from J; bases not matched to a gene: 3. Written as DNA, the CDR3 is TGCGCCAGCAGCCAGGTAGCGGGACAGCAGTTCTTC. Amino acids: CASSQVAGQQFF.